This T cell receptor (beta chain) is from a study of CD8 T cells in ankylosing spondylitis. This clonotype was picked up a small number of times. As yet, its antigen is unknown. Study results and caveats: A number of the motif variants had already been described in reactive arthritis synovial fluid and blood. Apparently characteristic of ankylosing spondylitis blood was a TCR beta motif (eight highly homologous variants). As reported, disease-linked clones showed significant enrichment in matched ankylosing spondylitis synovial fluid.

The authors made TCR beta libraries by quantitative 5'-RACE with molecular barcodes. From the 5' RACE reads, TCRdb called clonotypes with MiXCR, one entry per CDR3 protein. The sample shows nearly 350,000 distinct CDR3 sequences, under 15% of them seen only once. The CDR3 has 14 amino acids. The clonotype originates from a male donor with ankylosing spondylitis or in good health (not recorded which). Sample: blood, either unsorted or a sorted T cell fraction (not recorded which). V and J are TRBV21-1 and TRBJ2-2; TRBD1, the D gene given by the table, was not confirmed from the DNA. TRBV21-1 is a documented pseudogene. CDR3 sequence (DNA): TGTGCCAGCAGACAGGGGGCGCCCACCGGGGAGCTGTTTTTT. Protein product: CASRQGAPTGELFF.